The clone carrying this T cell receptor beta chain was picked up a small number of times. Its antigen is currently unknown. The identical CDR3 is also encoded by other nucleotide sequences in the sample. The length of the CDR3 is 13 residues. Trimming cost V 7 bases and J 0 bases, with 12 bases left between them. CDR1 is SQVTM, CDR2 ANQGSEA, per germline. The sample is drawn from a study of CD8+ T cells in alopecia areata. Extraction and reverse transcription of RNA yielded cDNA as the sequencing template. The method was immunoSEQ multiplex PCR; TCRdb's version includes in-frame clones alone and lacks a portion of them. Among 200,000 to 250,000 clones, about 60% were seen once, and the ten largest hold roughly 0.47%. General study points: Scalp samples also yield sequences of resident alphabeta T cells from normal skin.

This clonotype originated in a human donor with alopecia areata. This specimen was CD4+ T cells sorted from blood, taken at week 0. This chain joins TRBV29-1 and TRBJ1-1; no clear D. The CDR3 nucleotides read TGCAGCGCCGGACGGAGATTGAACACTGAAGCTTTCTTT. It is translated as CSAGRRLNTEAFF.